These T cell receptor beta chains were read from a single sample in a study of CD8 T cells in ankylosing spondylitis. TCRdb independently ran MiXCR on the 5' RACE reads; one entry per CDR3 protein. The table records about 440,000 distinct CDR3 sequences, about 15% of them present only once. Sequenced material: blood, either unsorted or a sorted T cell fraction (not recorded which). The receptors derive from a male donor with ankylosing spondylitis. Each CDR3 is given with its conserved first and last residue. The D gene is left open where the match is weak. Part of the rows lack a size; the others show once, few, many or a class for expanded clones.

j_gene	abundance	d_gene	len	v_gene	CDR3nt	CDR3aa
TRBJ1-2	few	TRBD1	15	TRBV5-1	TGCGCCAGCAGCGAAAGGACAGGGACAAACTATGGCTACACCTTC	CASSERTGTNYGYTF
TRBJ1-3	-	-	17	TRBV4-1	TGCGCCAGCAGCCAAGAAACGGGGGGAACCTCTGGAAACACCATATATTTT	CASSQETGGTSGNTIYF
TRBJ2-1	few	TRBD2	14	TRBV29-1	TGCAGCTCGTCACCGGGACTAGGGTCCAATGAGCAGTTCTTC	CSSSPGLGSNEQFF
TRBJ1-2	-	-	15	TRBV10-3	TGTGCCATCAGTGAGGTTTCGGGGCCCACATCGGGCTACACCTTC	CAISEVSGPTSGYTF
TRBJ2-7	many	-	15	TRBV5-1	TGCGCCAGCAGCTTCACCCCTCAGATGGCCTACGAGCAGTACTTC	CASSFTPQMAYEQYF
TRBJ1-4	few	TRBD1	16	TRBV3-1	TGTGCCAGCAGCCCAAGGACAGGGTCGGTGAGTGAAAAACTGTTTTTT	CASSPRTGSVSEKLFF
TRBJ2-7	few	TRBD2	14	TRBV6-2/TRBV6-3	TGTGCCACCAAGCGAACTATAGCGGGAGACGAGCAGTACTTC	CATKRTIAGDEQYF
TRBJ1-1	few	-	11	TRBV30	TGTGCCTGGAGTGGGGCCTTCAGGGCTTTCTTT	CAWSGAFRAFF
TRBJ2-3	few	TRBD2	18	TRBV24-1	TGTGCCACCAGTGATTCCGGACTAGCGGGGATCAAAACAGATACGCAGTATTTT	CATSDSGLAGIKTDTQYF
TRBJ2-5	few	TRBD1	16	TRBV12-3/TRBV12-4	TGTGCCAGCAGTTTTAAAACACACAGGGGGGATGAGACCCAGTACTTC	CASSFKTHRGDETQYF
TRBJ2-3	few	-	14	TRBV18	TGTGCCAGCTCCTTGAACCCCGGGGCAGATACGCAGTATTTT	CASSLNPGADTQYF
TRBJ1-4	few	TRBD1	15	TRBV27	TGTGCCAGCAGTTTCGGACAGGGGGGGACCGAAAAACTGTTTTTT	CASSFGQGGTEKLFF
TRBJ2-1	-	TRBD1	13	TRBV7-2	TGTGCCAGCAGCTATACAGGGGTTATGGAGCAGTTCTTC	CASSYTGVMEQFF
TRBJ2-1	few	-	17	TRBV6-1	TGTGCCAGCAGTGAACCCCGGGTTCCCCTCTCCTACAATGAGCAGTTCTTC	CASSEPRVPLSYNEQFF
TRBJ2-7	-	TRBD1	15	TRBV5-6	TGTGCCAGCAGCCTGGACAGGGGGAGATCCTACGAGCAGTACTTC	CASSLDRGRSYEQYF
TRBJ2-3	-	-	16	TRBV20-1	TGCAGTGCTAGAGATTGGGGGGCAGGAAACACAGATACGCAGTATTTT	CSARDWGAGNTDTQYF
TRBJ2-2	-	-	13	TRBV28	TGTGCCAGCATCCTACCCAACACCGGGGAGCTGTTTTTT	CASILPNTGELFF
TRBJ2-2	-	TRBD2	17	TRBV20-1	TGCAGTGCTAGACCGTCTCGTCCAGCGGGACGAGTCGGGGAGCTGTTTTTT	CSARPSRPAGRVGELFF
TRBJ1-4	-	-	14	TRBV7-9	TGTGCCAGCACCCGACCAGGGAGGGCTGAAAAACTGTTTTTT	CASTRPGRAEKLFF
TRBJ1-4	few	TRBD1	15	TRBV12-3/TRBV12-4	TGTGCCAGCAGGGGACAGGGAGGCCCCGGGGAAAAACTGTTTTTT	CASRGQGGPGEKLFF
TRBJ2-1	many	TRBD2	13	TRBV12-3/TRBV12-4	TGTGCCAGCAGTTTTCTAGCGGGAGGCAATTTGTTCTTC	CASSFLAGGNLFF
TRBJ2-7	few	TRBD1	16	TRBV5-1	TGCGCCAGCAGCCCTCTCCCGACAGGGAACTCCTACGAGCAGTACTTC	CASSPLPTGNSYEQYF
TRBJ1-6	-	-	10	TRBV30	TGTGCCTGGGGGGGCGGACCCCTCCACTTT	CAWGGGPLHF
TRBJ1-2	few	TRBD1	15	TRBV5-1	TGCGCCAGCAGCTTTGGGGACAGGAGTAACTATGGCTACACCTTC	CASSFGDRSNYGYTF
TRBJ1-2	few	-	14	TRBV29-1	TGCAGCGACTTACAGGGTACCATGCTCGATGGCTACACCTTC	CSDLQGTMLDGYTF
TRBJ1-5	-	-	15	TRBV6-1	TGTGCCAGCAGTGAAGGGAGGGTTGGGAATCAGCCCCAGCATTTT	CASSEGRVGNQPQHF
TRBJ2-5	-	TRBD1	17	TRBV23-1	TGCGCCAGCAGTCAAAGGGGACAGGGATGGCGTAGAGAGACCCAGTACTTC	CASSQRGQGWRRETQYF
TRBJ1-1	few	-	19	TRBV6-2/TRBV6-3	TGTGCCAGCAAACGGAGCAGCCAGTGGGGGTCGAGTATGAACACTGAAGCTTTCTTT	CASKRSSQWGSSMNTEAFF
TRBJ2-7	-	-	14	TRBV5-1	TGCGCCAGCAGCTTGCAGGCGAATTCCTACGAGCAGTACTTC	CASSLQANSYEQYF
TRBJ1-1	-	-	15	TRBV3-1	TGTGCCAGCAGCCAATGGGAGACAATGAACACTGAAGCTTTCTTT	CASSQWETMNTEAFF
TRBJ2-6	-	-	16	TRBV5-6	TGTGCCAGCAGCCATAATAAGGGTTTTGGGGCCAACGTCCTGACTTTC	CASSHNKGFGANVLTF
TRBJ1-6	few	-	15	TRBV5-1	TGCGCCAGCAGCTTGGCCTCCAGGGGAAATTCACCCCTCCACTTT	CASSLASRGNSPLHF
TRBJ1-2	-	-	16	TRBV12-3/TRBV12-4	TGTGCCAGCAGTTTAGTGGTCCTACCGGGAGGACATGGCTACACCTTC	CASSLVVLPGGHGYTF
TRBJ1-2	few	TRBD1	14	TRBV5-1	TGCGCCAGCAGTAACGGACAGGGCGCCTATGGCTACACCTTC	CASSNGQGAYGYTF
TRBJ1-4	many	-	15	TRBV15	TGTGCCACCAGCCGAGACGGGCAGCTTAATGAAAAACTGTTTTTT	CATSRDGQLNEKLFF
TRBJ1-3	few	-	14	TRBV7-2	TGTGCCAGCAGCTTTGGTCCATCTGGAAACACCATATATTTT	CASSFGPSGNTIYF
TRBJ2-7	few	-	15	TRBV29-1	TGCAGCGTTGCCGTGGGGAGCGGCGGGTCCTACGAGCAGTACTTC	CSVAVGSGGSYEQYF
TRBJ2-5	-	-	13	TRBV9	TGTGCCAGCAGCCCCGGACCGTCGGGGGCCCAGTACTTC	CASSPGPSGAQYF
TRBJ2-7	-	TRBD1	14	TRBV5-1	TGCGCCAGCAGCCACCGGGACAGAACCTACGAGCAGTACTTC	CASSHRDRTYEQYF
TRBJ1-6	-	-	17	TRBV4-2	TGTGCCAGCAGTGTAGGAGCCGGACAGATTAGGAAAGCACCCCTCCACTTT	CASSVGAGQIRKAPLHF
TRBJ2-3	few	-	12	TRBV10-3	TGTGCCATTGCGGTGAGCACAGATACGCAGTATTTT	CAIAVSTDTQYF
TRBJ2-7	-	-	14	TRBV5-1	TGCGCCAGCAGCGGCGGTGGGTCTGGGTACGAGCAGTACTTC	CASSGGGSGYEQYF
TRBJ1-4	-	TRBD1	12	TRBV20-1	TGCAGTGCAGGACAGGGTAGAGAAAAACTGTTTTTT	CSAGQGREKLFF
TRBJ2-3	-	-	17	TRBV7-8	TGTGCCAGCAGTGCGATAAGGAATCTAGCGATGACAGATACGCAGTATTTT	CASSAIRNLAMTDTQYF
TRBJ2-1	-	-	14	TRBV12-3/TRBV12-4	TGTGCCAGCAGTTTATGGACCCCGCCGGATGAGCAGTTCTTC	CASSLWTPPDEQFF
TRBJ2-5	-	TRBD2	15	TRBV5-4	TGTGCCAGCAGCCACGCTAGCGGGAGTGTGGAGACCCAGTACTTC	CASSHASGSVETQYF
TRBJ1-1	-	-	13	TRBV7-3	TGTGCCAGCAGCCGGGAGAAAGGCACTGAAGCTTTCTTT	CASSREKGTEAFF
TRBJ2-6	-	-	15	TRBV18	TGTGCCAGCTCACAGGGTCTCTCCGGGGCCAACGTCCTGACTTTC	CASSQGLSGANVLTF
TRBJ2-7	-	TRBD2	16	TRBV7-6	TGTGCCAGCAGCTTAGGGCCTAGCGGGACCTCTTCCGAGCAGTACTTC	CASSLGPSGTSSEQYF
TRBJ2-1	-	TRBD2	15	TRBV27	TGTGCCAGCAGTTTCCCGCTAGCGGGAGTCAATGAGCAGTTCTTC	CASSFPLAGVNEQFF
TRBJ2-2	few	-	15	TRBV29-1	TGCAGCGTCTCGTTCGGACAGATGAACACCGGGGAGCTGTTTTTT	CSVSFGQMNTGELFF
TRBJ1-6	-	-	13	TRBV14	TGTGCCAGCAGCCAAGATCCTAAGCCACCCCTCCACTTT	CASSQDPKPPLHF
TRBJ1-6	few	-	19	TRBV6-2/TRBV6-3	TGTGCCAGCAGTTCCCAGTTGACTTCGAAGAGCTCCTATAATTCACCCCTCCACTTT	CASSSQLTSKSSYNSPLHF
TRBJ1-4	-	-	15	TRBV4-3	TGCGCCAGCAGCCTCAGGAGGGCCGGTGGCGAAAAACTGTTTTTT	CASSLRRAGGEKLFF
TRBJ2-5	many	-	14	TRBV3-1	TGTGCCAGCAGCCACTTGACGGGAAAAGAGACCCAGTACTTC	CASSHLTGKETQYF
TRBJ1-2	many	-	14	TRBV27	TGTGCCAGCAGTTCACAGGGAAAGAAGTATGGCTACACCTTC	CASSSQGKKYGYTF
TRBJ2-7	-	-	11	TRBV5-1	TGCGCCAGCAGCGGGGGGCCCGAGCAGTACTTC	CASSGGPEQYF
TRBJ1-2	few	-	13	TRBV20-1	TGCAGTGCTAATGAGAGGGGCCCCTATGGCTACACCTTC	CSANERGPYGYTF
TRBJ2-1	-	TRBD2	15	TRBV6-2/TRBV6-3	TGTGCCAGCAGTTACCAAAGCGGGGGCTACAATGAGCAGTTCTTC	CASSYQSGGYNEQFF
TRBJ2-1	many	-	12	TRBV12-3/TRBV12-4	TGTGCCAGCAGGAGACGGTACAATGAGCAGTTCTTC	CASRRRYNEQFF